Sequencing of this T cell receptor beta chain was carried out in a study of blood T cell repertoires in COVID-19. Study overall: The samples span acute and convalescent COVID-19 from the United States, Italy and Spain. Sample material is recorded as cDNA or gDNA derived from T cells, B-cell-depleted T cells, or PBMCs.

The CDR3 runs to 18 residues. Germline CDR1 and CDR2: MGHRA and YSYEKL. Trimming stripped 1 base from V and 3 bases from J, with 22 bases between. Per the authors' pipeline: Amplification from reference gene primers served as the basis for estimated nucleated cell counts. Here immunoSEQ multiplex PCR was the method, and the copy in TCRdb shows in-frame clones only, minus some. That table gives V, J and clone size, and the DNA gave D and trimming. Of 120,000 or so clones listed, about four fifths were seen once; the top ten hold roughly 15%. What was sequenced was peripheral blood. The chain joins TRBV4-1 to TRBJ2-7; D is possibly TRBD1 (6 bases). This TCR derives from a woman between 45 and 60 years old with acute or convalescent COVID-19. The CDR3 DNA follows: TGCGCCAGCAGCCAAGGAGCCGGGACAAGGGGCGCGCACTACGAGCAGTACTTC. This sequence encodes CASSQGAGTRGAHYEQYF.